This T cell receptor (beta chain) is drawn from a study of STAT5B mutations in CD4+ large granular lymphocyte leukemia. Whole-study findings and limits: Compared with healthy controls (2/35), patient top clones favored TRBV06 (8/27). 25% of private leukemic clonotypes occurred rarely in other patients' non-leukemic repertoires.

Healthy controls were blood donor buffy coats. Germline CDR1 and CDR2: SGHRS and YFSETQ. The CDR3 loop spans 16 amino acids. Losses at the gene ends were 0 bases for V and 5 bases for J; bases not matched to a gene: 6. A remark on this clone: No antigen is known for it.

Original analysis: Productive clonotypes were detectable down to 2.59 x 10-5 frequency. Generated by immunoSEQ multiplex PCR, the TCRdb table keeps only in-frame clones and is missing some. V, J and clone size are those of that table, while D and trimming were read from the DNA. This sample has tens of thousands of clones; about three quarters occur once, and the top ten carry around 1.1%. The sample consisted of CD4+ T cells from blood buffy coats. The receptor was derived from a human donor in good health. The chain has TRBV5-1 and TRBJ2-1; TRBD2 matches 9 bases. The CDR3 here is CASSLEAGGRHNEQFF. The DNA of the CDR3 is TGCGCCAGCAGCTTGGAAGCGGGAGGACGTCACAATGAGCAGTTCTTC.